A selection of T cell receptor beta chains follows, all from one sample in a study of blood T cells in healthy people across ages. TCRdb independently ran MiXCR on the 5' RACE reads; one entry per CDR3 protein. The data show around 1.1 million distinct CDR3 sequences, around two fifths seen once. The sequencing input was blood. The receptors originated from a man aged 18 to 29 in good health. CDR3s include the opening cysteine and the closing phenylalanine or tryptophan. D genes are given only for firm matches. Only some rows state a clone size, as once, few, many or a class for expanded clones.

D gene,clone size,J gene,V gene,CDR3 protein,CDR3 DNA
-,-,TRBJ2-5,TRBV10-3,CAIRARVPSYGQYF,TGTGCCATCAGGGCTAGAGTCCCATCCTACGGGCAGTACTTC
-,-,TRBJ2-4,TRBV6-2/TRBV6-3,CASSPTRVWDIQYF,TGTGCCAGCAGCCCCACTAGGGTTTGGGACATTCAGTACTTC
-,-,TRBJ1-2,TRBV9,CASSPHNDGYTF,TGTGCCAGCAGCCCTCATAACGATGGCTACACCTTC
-,few,TRBJ1-2,TRBV4-1,CASSQPTQGVANYGYTF,TGCGCCAGCAGCCAACCTACCCAGGGTGTCGCTAACTATGGCTACACCTTC
TRBD1,-,TRBJ1-2,TRBV5-6,CASSSQGAIYGYTF,TGTGCCAGCAGCTCTCAGGGGGCAATCTATGGCTACACCTTC
TRBD1,-,TRBJ1-1,TRBV20-1,CSAREFDRENTEAFF,TGCAGTGCTAGAGAGTTTGACAGGGAGAACACTGAAGCTTTCTTT
-,-,TRBJ2-3,TRBV25-1,CASSESVGALYF,TGTGCCAGCAGTGAATCGGTGGGGGCCTTGTATTTT
-,-,TRBJ1-1,TRBV25-1,CASSVDSLEAFF,TGTGCCAGCAGTGTGGACAGTCTCGAAGCTTTCTTT
-,-,TRBJ1-4,TRBV6-5,CASSPGVGFEKLFF,TGTGCCAGCAGTCCAGGGGTAGGGTTTGAAAAACTGTTTTTT
TRBD1,-,TRBJ1-5,TRBV2,CATSGQLTDSNQPQHF,TGTGCCACCTCGGGACAGCTGACAGATAGCAATCAGCCCCAGCATTTT
-,few,TRBJ1-2,TRBV25-1,CASSEFARDGYTF,TGTGCCAGCAGTGAATTCGCTCGGGACGGCTACACCTTC
TRBD2,-,TRBJ2-2,TRBV6-5,CASSYSQRGTGELFF,TGTGCCAGCAGTTACTCCCAGCGGGGCACCGGGGAGCTGTTTTTT
TRBD1,-,TRBJ1-2,TRBV6-5,CASRGTGTRSGYTF,TGTGCCAGCAGGGGGACAGGTACCCGCAGCGGCTACACCTTC
-,-,TRBJ2-3,TRBV7-6,CASGAETDTQYF,TGTGCCAGCGGGGCTGAAACAGATACGCAGTATTTT
-,-,TRBJ2-3,TRBV9,CASSVSGTVTDTQYF,TGTGCCAGCAGCGTTTCTGGGACCGTAACAGATACGCAGTATTTT
-,few,TRBJ2-3,TRBV9,CASSVEGQLTDTQYF,TGTGCCAGCAGCGTAGAAGGGCAGCTCACAGATACGCAGTATTTT
-,-,TRBJ2-3,TRBV5-1,CASSFNRDLDTQYF,TGCGCCAGCAGCTTTAACAGGGACCTGGATACGCAGTATTTT
-,few,TRBJ1-2,TRBV4-2,CASSQDRYARGYTF,TGTGCCAGCAGCCAAGATCGATATGCCCGCGGCTACACCTTC
-,-,TRBJ1-1,TRBV7-2,CVSSVLKGTEAFF,TGTGTCAGCAGCGTACTAAAGGGGACTGAAGCTTTCTTT
TRBD1,few,TRBJ2-3,TRBV11-2,CASSLDTGGYTDTQYF,TGTGCCAGCAGCTTAGATACAGGGGGCTACACAGATACGCAGTATTTT
-,-,TRBJ1-1,TRBV3-1,CASSQDAANTEAFF,TGTGCCAGCAGCCAAGATGCGGCAAACACTGAAGCTTTCTTT
-,-,TRBJ2-3,TRBV20-1,CSARGGAPDTQYF,TGCAGTGCTAGGGGGGGGGCCCCAGATACGCAGTATTTT
TRBD1,few,TRBJ2-1,TRBV29-1,CSVDYTGAQYNEQFF,TGCAGCGTTGATTATACAGGGGCCCAGTACAATGAGCAGTTCTTC
TRBD1,few,TRBJ1-1,TRBV6-2/TRBV6-3,CASKDRENTEAFF,TGTGCCAGCAAGGACAGGGAGAACACTGAAGCTTTCTTT
-,-,TRBJ2-2,TRBV9,CASSVAGRTGELFF,TGTGCCAGCAGCGTAGCTGGGCGAACCGGGGAGCTGTTTTTT
TRBD1,few,TRBJ2-1,TRBV25-1,CASRSDRGLYNEQFF,TGTGCCAGCAGGTCGGACAGGGGTCTTTACAATGAGCAGTTCTTC
-,-,TRBJ1-5,TRBV4-1,CASSQDFTRGQPQHF,TGCGCCAGCAGCCAAGATTTCACCAGGGGACAGCCCCAGCATTTT
-,-,TRBJ2-7,TRBV27,CASSSLPRGVYEQYF,TGTGCCAGCAGTTCCCTCCCTAGAGGGGTCTACGAGCAGTACTTC
-,-,TRBJ1-2,TRBV12-3/TRBV12-4,CASSFSGGNHYGYTF,TGTGCCAGCAGTTTCTCAGGAGGGAATCACTATGGCTACACCTTC
-,-,TRBJ1-6,TRBV6-6,CASSSQGYSPLHF,TGTGCCAGCAGTTCACAGGGTTATTCACCCCTCCACTTT
-,once,TRBJ2-2,TRBV12-3/TRBV12-4,CASWTAGELFF,TGTGCCAGTTGGACGGCCGGGGAGCTGTTTTTT
-,-,TRBJ1-4,TRBV12-3/TRBV12-4,CASRPATNEKLFF,TGTGCCAGCAGGCCTGCAACTAATGAAAAACTGTTTTTT
-,few,TRBJ2-5,TRBV24-1,CATKGPEVETQYF,TGTGCCACCAAAGGGCCAGAGGTGGAGACCCAGTACTTC
-,once,TRBJ1-1,TRBV20-1,CSARKGTGRTEAFF,TGCAGTGCTAGGAAGGGGACGGGCCGCACTGAAGCTTTCTTT